This TCR beta chain was recovered during a study of blood T cell repertoires in COVID-19. Per the study methods: By means of reference gene primer amplification, nucleated cell counts were estimated. TCRdb's table, derived via immunoSEQ multiplex PCR, lists solely in-frame clones and lacks some. V and J calls and clone size follow that table, whereas D and trimming were derived from the DNA. In the table there are 300,000 to 450,000 clones, about 90% of which are singletons. The CDR3 consists of 17 residues. CDR1 and CDR2 (germline): LGHDT, YNNKEL (reference sequence). The ends were cut back, 1 base at V and 1 base at J, with 16 bases in the middle. The sample holds one count of this clone.

The clonotype comes from a woman in her 30s who had been exposed to COVID-19. The chain has TRBV3-1 (or the pseudogene TRBV3-2) and TRBJ2-5; possible D gene TRBD2, 6 bases. Material for sequencing was PBMCs or T cells enriched from blood (not recorded which). CDR3 DNA: TGTGCCAGCAGCCAAGGCAGGAGGGACTCCTCCCAAGAGACCCAGTACTTC. The encoded protein is CASSQGRRDSSQETQYF.